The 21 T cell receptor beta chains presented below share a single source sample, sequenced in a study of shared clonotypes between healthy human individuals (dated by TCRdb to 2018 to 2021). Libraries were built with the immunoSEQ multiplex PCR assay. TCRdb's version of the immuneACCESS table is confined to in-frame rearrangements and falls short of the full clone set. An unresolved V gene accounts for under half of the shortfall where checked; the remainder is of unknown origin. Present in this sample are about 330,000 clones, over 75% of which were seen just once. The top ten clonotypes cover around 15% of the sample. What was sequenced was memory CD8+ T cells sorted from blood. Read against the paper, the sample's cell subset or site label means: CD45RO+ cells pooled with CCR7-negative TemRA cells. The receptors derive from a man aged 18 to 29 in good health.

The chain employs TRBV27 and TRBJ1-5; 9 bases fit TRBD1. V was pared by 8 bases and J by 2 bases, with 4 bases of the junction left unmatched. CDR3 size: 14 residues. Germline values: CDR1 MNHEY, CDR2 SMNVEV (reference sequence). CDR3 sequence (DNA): TGTGCCAGCCGACAGGGGGTCCGCAATCAGCCCCAGCATTTT. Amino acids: CASRQGVRNQPQHF.

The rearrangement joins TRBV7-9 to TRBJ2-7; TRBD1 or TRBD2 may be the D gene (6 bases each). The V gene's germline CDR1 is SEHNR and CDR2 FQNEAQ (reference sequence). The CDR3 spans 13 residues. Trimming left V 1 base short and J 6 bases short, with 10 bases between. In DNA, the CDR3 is TGTGCCAGCAGCTTAGAGGGGGGAGCCGAGCAGTACTTC. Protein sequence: CASSLEGGAEQYF. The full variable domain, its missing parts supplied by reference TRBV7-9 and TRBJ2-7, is DTGVSQNPRHKITKRGQNVTFRCDPISEHNRLYWYRQTLGQGPEFLTYFQNEAQLEKSRLLSDRFSAERPKGSFSTLEIQRTEQGDSAMYLCASSLEGGAEQYFGPGTRLTVT.

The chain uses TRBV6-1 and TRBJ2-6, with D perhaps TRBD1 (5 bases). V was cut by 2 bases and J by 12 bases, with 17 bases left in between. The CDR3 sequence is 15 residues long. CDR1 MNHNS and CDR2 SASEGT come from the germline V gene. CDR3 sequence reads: CASSEYHHRPSVLTF. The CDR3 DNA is TGTGCCAGCAGTGAATACCATCACAGGCCCAGCGTCCTGACTTTC.

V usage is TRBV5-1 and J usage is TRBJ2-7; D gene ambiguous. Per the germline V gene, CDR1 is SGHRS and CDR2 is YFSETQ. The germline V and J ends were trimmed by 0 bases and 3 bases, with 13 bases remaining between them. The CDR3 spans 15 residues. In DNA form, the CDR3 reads TGCGCCAGCAGCTTGGGCGACGACACCCGCTACGAGCAGTACTTC. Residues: CASSLGDDTRYEQYF. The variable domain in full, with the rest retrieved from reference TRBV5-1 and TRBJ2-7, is KAGVTQTPRYLIKTRGQQVTLSCSPISGHRSVSWYQQTPGQGLQFLFEYFSETQRNKGNFPGRFSGRQFSNSRSEMNVSTLELGDSALYLCASSLGDDTRYEQYFGPGTRLTVT.

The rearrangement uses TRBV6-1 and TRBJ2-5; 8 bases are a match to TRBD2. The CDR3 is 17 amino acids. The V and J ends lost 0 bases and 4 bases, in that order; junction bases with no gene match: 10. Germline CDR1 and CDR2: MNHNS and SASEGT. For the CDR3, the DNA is TGTGCCAGCAGTGAAGCGAGGCGGGAGGAGTTCGGAGAGACCCAGTACTTC. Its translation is CASSEARREEFGETQYF.

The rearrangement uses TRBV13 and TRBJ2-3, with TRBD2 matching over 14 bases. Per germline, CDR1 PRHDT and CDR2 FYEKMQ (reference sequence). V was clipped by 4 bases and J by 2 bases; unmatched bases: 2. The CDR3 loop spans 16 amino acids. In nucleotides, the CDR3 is TGTGCCAGCAGCTGGGGACTAGCGGGAGTCACAGATACGCAGTATTTT. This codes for CASSWGLAGVTDTQYF.

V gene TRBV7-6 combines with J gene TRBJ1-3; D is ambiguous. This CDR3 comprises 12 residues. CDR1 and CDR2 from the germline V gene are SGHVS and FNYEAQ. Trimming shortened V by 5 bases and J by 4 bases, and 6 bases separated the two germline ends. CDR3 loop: CASSPLGNTIYF. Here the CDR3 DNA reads TGTGCCAGCAGCCCCCTGGGAAACACCATATATTTT.

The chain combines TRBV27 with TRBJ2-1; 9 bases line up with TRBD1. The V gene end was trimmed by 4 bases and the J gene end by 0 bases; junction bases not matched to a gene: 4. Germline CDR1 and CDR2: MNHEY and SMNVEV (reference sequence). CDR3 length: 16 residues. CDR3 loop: CASSSGQGYSYNEQFF. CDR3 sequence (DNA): TGTGCCAGCAGTTCGGGACAGGGCTACTCCTACAATGAGCAGTTCTTC.

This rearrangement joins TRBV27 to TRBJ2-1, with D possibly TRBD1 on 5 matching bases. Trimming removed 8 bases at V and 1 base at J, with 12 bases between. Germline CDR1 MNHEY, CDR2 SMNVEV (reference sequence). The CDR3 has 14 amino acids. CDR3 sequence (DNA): TGTGCCAGCTTAGTGACAGTTTCCTACAATGAGCAGTTCTTC. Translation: CASLVTVSYNEQFF.

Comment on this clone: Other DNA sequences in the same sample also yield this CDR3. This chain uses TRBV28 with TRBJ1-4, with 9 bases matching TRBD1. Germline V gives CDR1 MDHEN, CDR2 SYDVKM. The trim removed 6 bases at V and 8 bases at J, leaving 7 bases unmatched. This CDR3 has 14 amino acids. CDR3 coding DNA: TGTGCCAGCAGCCTACAGGGGGCAGGGGAAAAACTGTTTTTT. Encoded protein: CASSLQGAGEKLFF.

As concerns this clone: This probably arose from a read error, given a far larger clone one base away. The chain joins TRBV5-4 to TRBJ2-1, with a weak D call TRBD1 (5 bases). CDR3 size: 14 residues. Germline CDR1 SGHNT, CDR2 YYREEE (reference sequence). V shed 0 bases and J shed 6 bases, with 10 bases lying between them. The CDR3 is CASSLEGRPNEQFF. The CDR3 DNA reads TGTGCCAGCAGCTTGGAGGGGCGCCCCAATGAGCAGTTCTTC.

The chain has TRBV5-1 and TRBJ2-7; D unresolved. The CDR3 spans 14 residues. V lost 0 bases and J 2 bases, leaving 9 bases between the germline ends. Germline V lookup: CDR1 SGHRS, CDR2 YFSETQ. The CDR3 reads CASSLVTAAYEQYF. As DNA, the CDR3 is TGCGCCAGCAGCTTGGTCACGGCAGCCTACGAGCAGTACTTC.

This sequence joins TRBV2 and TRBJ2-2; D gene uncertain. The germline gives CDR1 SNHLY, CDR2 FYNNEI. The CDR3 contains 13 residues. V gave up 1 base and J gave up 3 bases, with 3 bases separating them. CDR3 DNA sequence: TGTGCCAGCAGTGAAGAGGACACCGGGGAGCTGTTTTTT. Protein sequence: CASSEEDTGELFF.

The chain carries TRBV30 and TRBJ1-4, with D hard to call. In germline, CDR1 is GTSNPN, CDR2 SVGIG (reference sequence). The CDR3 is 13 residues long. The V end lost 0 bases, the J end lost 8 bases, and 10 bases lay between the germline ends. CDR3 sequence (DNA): TGTGCCTGGAGTGTTTATACACTCGAAAAACTGTTTTTT. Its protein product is CAWSVYTLEKLFF.

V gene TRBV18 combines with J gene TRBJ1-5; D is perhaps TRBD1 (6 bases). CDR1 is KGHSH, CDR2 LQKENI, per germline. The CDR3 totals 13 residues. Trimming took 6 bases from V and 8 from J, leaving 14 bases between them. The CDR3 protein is CASSRGGWEPQHF. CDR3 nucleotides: TGTGCCAGCTCGAGGGGGGGTTGGGAGCCCCAGCATTTT.

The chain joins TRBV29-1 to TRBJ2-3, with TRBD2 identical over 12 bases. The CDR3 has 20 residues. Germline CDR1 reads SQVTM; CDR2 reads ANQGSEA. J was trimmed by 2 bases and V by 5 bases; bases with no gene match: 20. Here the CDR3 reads CSVQTSGGRPSMSYTDTQYF. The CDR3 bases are TGCAGCGTTCAGACTAGCGGGGGCCGGCCCTCGATGAGTTACACAGATACGCAGTATTTT.

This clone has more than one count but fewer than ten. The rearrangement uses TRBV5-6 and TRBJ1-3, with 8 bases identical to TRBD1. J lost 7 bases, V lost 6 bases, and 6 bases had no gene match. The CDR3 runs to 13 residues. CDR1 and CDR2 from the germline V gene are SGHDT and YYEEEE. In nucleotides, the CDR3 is TGTGCCAGCACCAACAGGGGGTACAACACCATATATTTT. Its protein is CASTNRGYNTIYF.

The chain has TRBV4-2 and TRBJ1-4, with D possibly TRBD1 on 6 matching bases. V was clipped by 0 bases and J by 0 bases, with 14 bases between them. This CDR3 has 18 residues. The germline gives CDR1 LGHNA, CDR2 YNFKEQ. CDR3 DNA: TGTGCCAGCAGCCAAGATCTTGGGGGCCCTCCAACTAATGAAAAACTGTTTTTT. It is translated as CASSQDLGGPPTNEKLFF.

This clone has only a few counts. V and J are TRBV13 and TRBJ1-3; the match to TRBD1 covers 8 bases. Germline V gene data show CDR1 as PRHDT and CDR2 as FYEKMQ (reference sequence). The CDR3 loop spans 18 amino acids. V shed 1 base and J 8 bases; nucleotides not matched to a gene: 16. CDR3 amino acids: CASSLEGTDRASGDTIYF. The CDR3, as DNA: TGTGCCAGCAGCTTAGAGGGGACGGACAGGGCCTCTGGGGACACCATATATTTT.

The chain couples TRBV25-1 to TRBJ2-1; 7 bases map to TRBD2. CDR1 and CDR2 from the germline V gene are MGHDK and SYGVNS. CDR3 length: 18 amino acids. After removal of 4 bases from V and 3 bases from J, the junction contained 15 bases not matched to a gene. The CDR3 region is CASSVYIRGGRIYNEQFF. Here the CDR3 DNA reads TGTGCCAGCAGTGTGTATATTCGGGGCGGGAGAATCTACAATGAGCAGTTCTTC. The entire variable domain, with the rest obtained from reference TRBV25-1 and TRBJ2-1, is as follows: EADIYQTPRYLVIGTGKKITLECSQTMGHDKMYWYQQDPGMELHLIHYSYGVNSTEKGDLSSESTVSRIRTEHFPLTLESARPSHTSQYLCASSVYIRGGRIYNEQFFGPGTRLTVL.

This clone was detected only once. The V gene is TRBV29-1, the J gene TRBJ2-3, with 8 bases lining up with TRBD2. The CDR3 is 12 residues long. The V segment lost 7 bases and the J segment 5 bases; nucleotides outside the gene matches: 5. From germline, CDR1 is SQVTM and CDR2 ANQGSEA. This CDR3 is CSGSGILDTQYF. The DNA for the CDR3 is TGCAGCGGTAGCGGGATCCTAGATACGCAGTATTTT.